Sequencing of this T cell receptor (beta chain) was carried out in a study of Graves' ophthalmopathy and Graves' hyperthyroidism. The ends were cut back, 5 bases at V and 9 bases at J, with 20 bases in the middle. The CDR3 extends over 16 amino acids. The germline V gene has CDR1 SGHVS and CDR2 FQNEAQ. General study points: Researchers report that a 13-signature model separated ophthalmopathy from stable hyperthyroidism, posting under 90% sensitivity and around 80% specificity.

As to this clonotype: Its antigen is currently unknown.

RNA transcripts yielded amplified TCR beta CDR3 regions. In the first round, RT-PCR was carried out with HTBI primers, and a multiplex PCR formed the second round. One entry per CDR3 protein results from TCRdb running MiXCR on the multiplex PCR reads. The sample has approximately 160,000 distinct CDR3 sequences; 30% to 45% are singletons. Ophthalmopathy cases showed moderate-to-severe activity, scoring CAS ≥3 and NOSPECS ≥4, with duration under 3 months. Patients were diagnosed from clinical symptoms, serum thyroxine, TRAb, thyroid ultrasound and orbital computed tomography. This sequence joins TRBV7-8 and TRBJ1-6; D might be TRBD1 (5 bases). The sequenced sample was peripheral blood. The TCR originated in a man aged 25-40 years with Graves' ophthalmopathy. CDR3 sequence (DNA): TGTGCCAGCAGCCCCACCGGGAGGCAGGGAGTTTCACCCCTCCACTTT. Protein: CASSPTGRQGVSPLHF.